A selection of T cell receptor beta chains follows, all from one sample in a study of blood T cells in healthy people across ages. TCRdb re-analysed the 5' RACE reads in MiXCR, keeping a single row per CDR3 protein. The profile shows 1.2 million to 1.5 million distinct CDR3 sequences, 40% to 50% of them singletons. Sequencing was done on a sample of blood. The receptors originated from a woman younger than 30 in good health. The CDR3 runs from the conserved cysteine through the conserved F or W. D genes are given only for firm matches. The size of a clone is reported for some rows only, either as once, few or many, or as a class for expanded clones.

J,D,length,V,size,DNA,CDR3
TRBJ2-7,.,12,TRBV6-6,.,TGTGCCAGCAGTTACTCCCGACACGAGCAGTACTTC,CASSYSRHEQYF
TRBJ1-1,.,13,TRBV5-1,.,TGCGCCAGCAGTGGGCTAACGAACACTGAAGCTTTCTTT,CASSGLTNTEAFF
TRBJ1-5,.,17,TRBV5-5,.,TGTGCCAGCAGCCCGGCAGCCTCAGGGGTAGGCTGGCAGCCCCAGCATTTT,CASSPAASGVGWQPQHF
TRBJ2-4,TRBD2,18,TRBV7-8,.,TGTGCCAGCAGTGAGGGACTAGCGTCGTCACTAGCCAAAAACATTCAGTACTTC,CASSEGLASSLAKNIQYF
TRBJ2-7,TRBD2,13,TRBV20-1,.,TGCAGTGCCCCAGCGGGAGAGGCCTACGAGCAGTACTTC,CSAPAGEAYEQYF
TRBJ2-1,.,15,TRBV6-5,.,TGTGCCAGCAGGTCTCTGGGTGTACTTATGAATGAGCAGTTCTTC,CASRSLGVLMNEQFF
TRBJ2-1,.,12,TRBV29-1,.,TGCAGCGTTGAGTCTAACGGCAATGAGCAGTTCTTC,CSVESNGNEQFF
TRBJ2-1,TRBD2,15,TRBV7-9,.,TGTGCCAGCAGCCTACAAGCGGGAGGGCCCCCTGAGCAGTTCTTC,CASSLQAGGPPEQFF
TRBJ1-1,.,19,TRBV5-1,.,TGCGCCAGCAGCTTGGGATGGGGGCTTAGCCACGAAAAGAACACTGAAGCTTTCTTT,CASSLGWGLSHEKNTEAFF
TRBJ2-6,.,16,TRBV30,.,TGTGCCTGGAGGGGTCGGGAATCCTCTGGGGCCAACGTCCTGACTTTC,CAWRGRESSGANVLTF
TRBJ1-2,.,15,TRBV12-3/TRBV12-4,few,TGTGCCAGCAGTTTATGGGACGGGGAAGGGAATGGCTACACCTTC,CASSLWDGEGNGYTF
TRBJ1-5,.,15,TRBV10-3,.,TGTGCCATCAGTCTGGGCAGGGCCAACAATCAGCCCCAGCATTTT,CAISLGRANNQPQHF
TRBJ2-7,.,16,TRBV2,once,TGTGCCAGCAGTGACCTCGGGGGTCCGAGCTCCTACGAGCAGTACTTC,CASSDLGGPSSYEQYF
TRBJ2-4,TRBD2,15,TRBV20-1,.,TGCAGTGCTATTCTAGCGGGAGGAGGGGGAAACATTCAGTACTTC,CSAILAGGGGNIQYF
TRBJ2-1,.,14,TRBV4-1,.,TGCGCCAGCAACCGCAACCAGGGAGGCAATGAGCAGTTCTTC,CASNRNQGGNEQFF
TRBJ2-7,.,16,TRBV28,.,TGTGCCAGCAGTTTAATTACTCTAGCGAGCTCCTACGAGCAGTACTTC,CASSLITLASSYEQYF
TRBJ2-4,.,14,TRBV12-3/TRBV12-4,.,TGTGCCAGCAGTTTAGAGGGTGGAAAAAACATTCAGTACTTC,CASSLEGGKNIQYF
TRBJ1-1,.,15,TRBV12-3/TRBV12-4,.,TGTGCCAGCAGTTACCCCCGGGGGAGCGACACTGAAGCTTTCTTT,CASSYPRGSDTEAFF
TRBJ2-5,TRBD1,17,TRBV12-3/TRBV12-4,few,TGTGCCAGCAGTTTGGGACAGGGGGTCAGGATAGGGAAGACCCAGTACTTC,CASSLGQGVRIGKTQYF
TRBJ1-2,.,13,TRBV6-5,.,TGTGCCAGCAGCACGGACAGTTCTTATGGCTACACCTTC,CASSTDSSYGYTF
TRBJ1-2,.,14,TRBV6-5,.,TGTGCCAGCAGTTACCAGGGCGCTAACTATGACTACACCTTC,CASSYQGANYDYTF
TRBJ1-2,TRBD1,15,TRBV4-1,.,TGCGCCAGCAGCGCTCACGACAGGGCCGCCTATGGCTACACCTTC,CASSAHDRAAYGYTF
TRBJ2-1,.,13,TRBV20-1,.,TGCAGTGCTAGGACGACCGTGAGGGGTGAGCAGTTCTTC,CSARTTVRGEQFF
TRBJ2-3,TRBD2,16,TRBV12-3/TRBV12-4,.,TGTGCCAGCAGCGGAACACTAGCGGAGCTAACAGATACGCAGTATTTT,CASSGTLAELTDTQYF
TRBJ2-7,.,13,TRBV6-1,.,TGTGCCAGCAGTGAAGCAAGCGGCTACGAGCAGTACTTC,CASSEASGYEQYF
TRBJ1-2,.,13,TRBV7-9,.,TGTGCCAGCAGCGTAGCTGGGGTTCATGGCTACACCTTC,CASSVAGVHGYTF
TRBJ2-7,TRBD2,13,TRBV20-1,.,TGCAGTGCTAGAGAGGGAGCGGGAGGCGAGCAGTACTTC,CSAREGAGGEQYF
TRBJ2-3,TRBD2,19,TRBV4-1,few,TGCGCCAGCAGCCGCACTAGCCAAGGAGGCAGCGGGGTCACAGATACGCAGTATTTT,CASSRTSQGGSGVTDTQYF
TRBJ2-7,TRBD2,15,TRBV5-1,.,TGCGCCAGCAGCCTAGGGAGCGGGAAATCCTACGAGCAGTACTTC,CASSLGSGKSYEQYF
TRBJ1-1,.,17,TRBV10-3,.,TGTGCCATCAGTGAGTTCGGACAGCCAATAGGGGACACTGAAGCTTTCTTT,CAISEFGQPIGDTEAFF
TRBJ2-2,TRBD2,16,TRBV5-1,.,TGCGCCAGCAGCCCGGGACTAGCGGGAGAGACCGGGGAGCTGTTTTTT,CASSPGLAGETGELFF
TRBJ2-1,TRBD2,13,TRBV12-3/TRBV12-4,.,TGTGCCAGCAGTCCAGAGGGACTAGAGGACCGGTTCTTC,CASSPEGLEDRFF
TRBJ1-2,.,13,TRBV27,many,TGTGCCAGCAGTGTGAGCAGTTTGTTCGGCTACACCTTC,CASSVSSLFGYTF
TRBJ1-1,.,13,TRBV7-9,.,TGTGCCAGACAACAGGGTGTGAACACTGAAGCTTTCTTT,CARQQGVNTEAFF
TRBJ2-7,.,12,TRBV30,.,TGTGCCTGGAGTTGGGGGGACTACGAGCAGTACTTC,CAWSWGDYEQYF
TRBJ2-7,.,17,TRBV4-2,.,TGTGCCAGCAGCCAAGATGGGGCTCCTACCGGCGTCGGCGAGCAGTACTTC,CASSQDGAPTGVGEQYF
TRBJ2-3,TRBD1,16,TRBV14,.,TGTGCCAGCAGCCAAGACCAGGGGGCGAGCACAGATACGCAGTATTTT,CASSQDQGASTDTQYF
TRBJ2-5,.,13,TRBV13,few,TGTGCCAGCAGCAAGGACTACCAAGAGACCCAGTACTTC,CASSKDYQETQYF
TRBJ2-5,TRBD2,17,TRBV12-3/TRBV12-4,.,TGTGCCAGCAGTCCGGGGACTAGCGCCCTTAACTACAATGAGCAGTACTTC,CASSPGTSALNYNEQYF
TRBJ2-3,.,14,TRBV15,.,TGTGCCACCAGCAGAGATCGCAATAGAGATACGCAGTATTTT,CATSRDRNRDTQYF
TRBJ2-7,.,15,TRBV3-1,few,TGTGCCAGCAGCCCCACGGACTCGAACTCCTACGAGCAGTACTTC,CASSPTDSNSYEQYF
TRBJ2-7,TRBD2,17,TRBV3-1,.,TGTGCCAGCAGCCAAGACCATGGGACTAGCGGACCCTACGAGCAGTACTTC,CASSQDHGTSGPYEQYF
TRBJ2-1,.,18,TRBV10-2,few,TGCGCCAGCCTCCCAAGGGGCTTTACTCGGGGAAGGTTCAATGAGCAGTTCTTC,CASLPRGFTRGRFNEQFF
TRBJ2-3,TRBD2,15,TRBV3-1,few,TGTGCCAGCAGCCAAGGAATAGCGGGGACGAATACGCAGTATTTT,CASSQGIAGTNTQYF
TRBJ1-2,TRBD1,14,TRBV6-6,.,TGTGCCAGCAGTTACTCGACAGGGGTGGACGGCTACACCTTC,CASSYSTGVDGYTF